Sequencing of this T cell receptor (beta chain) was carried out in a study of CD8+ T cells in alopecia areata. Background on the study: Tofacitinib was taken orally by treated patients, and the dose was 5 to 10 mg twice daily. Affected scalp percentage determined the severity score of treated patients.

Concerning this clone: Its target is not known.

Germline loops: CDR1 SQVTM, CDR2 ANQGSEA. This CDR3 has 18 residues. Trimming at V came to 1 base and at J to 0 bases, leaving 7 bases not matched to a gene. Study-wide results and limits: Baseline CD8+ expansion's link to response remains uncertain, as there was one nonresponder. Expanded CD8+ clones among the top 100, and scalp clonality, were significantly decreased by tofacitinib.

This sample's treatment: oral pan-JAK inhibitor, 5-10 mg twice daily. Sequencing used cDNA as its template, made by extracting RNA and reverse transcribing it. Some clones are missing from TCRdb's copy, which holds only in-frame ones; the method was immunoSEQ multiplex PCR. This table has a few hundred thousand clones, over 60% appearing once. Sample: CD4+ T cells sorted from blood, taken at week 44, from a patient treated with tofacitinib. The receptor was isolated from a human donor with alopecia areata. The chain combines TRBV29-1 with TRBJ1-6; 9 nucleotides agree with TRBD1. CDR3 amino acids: CSVEAGTGKSSYNSPLHF. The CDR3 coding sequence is TGCAGCGTTGAAGCCGGGACAGGGAAGAGCTCCTATAATTCACCCCTCCACTTT.